These 8 T cell receptor beta chains were sequenced from one sample in a study of blood T cell repertoires in COVID-19 (dated by TCRdb to the early 2020s). Library construction relied on the immunoSEQ multiplex PCR assay. TCRdb stores this immuneACCESS table with in-frame sequences only. Part of the clones is absent; in the studies checked, under half of the shortfall reflects unresolved V genes, and no reason is known for the rest. Within this sample are 150,000 to 200,000 clones, with around 90% of them counted one time only. Of the sample, roughly 1.9% falls within the top ten clones. The sequenced sample consisted of peripheral blood. The receptors were sampled from a man aged 45 to 65 who had recovered from COVID-19.

This chain connects TRBV11-2 to TRBJ1-1; D gene ambiguous. The germline gives CDR1 SGHAT, CDR2 FQNNGV. Trimming removed 5 bases at V and 5 bases at J, with 9 bases between. The length of the CDR3 is 12 residues. CDR3 nucleotides: TGTGCCAGCAGCCTAGCGCGAACTGAAGCTTTCTTT. It specifies CASSLARTEAFF.

About this clone itself: This sample includes further DNA sequences coding for the same CDR3. The chain carries TRBV9 and TRBJ2-3; tentative D call: TRBD2 (5 bases). This CDR3 has 14 amino acids. Trimming cost V 0 bases and J 3 bases, with 8 bases left between them. Per the germline V gene, CDR1 is SGDLS and CDR2 is YYNGEE. The CDR3, as DNA: TGTGCCAGCAGCGTAGACCGGGGAACAGATACGCAGTATTTT. Translation: CASSVDRGTDTQYF.

The chain has TRBV21-1 and TRBJ2-7; the listed D gene, TRBD1, was not tested against the DNA. TRBV21-1 is annotated as a pseudogene. The CDR3 has 16 residues. CDR3 nucleotides: TGTGCCAGCAGCAGAAAGGAGGGACAGGGGACCGACGAGCAGTACTTC. This translates into CASSRKEGQGTDEQYF.

Note on this clone: At one of its ends the junction is not consistent with the germline gene, which may arise from a read error. V and J are TRBV5-1 and TRBJ2-2, with 10 bases aligning to TRBD2. Germline CDR1 reads SGHRS; CDR2 reads YFSETQ. The length of the CDR3 is 18 residues. The CDR3 nucleotides read TGCGCCCGCAGCGGGGGGGTAATAGCGGGATCGAGCACCGGGGAGCTGTTTTTT. Translation: CARSGGVIAGSSTGELFF.

The chain links TRBV11-3 to TRBJ1-3, with D uncertain. This CDR3 region has 16 residues. Germline CDR1 and CDR2: SGHNT and YENEEA. Trimming removed 1 base from V and 3 bases from J, with 13 bases in between. In nucleotides, the CDR3 is TGTGCCAGCAGCTTAGTCCCAGGTGGCTGTGGAAACACCATATATTTT. This translates into CASSLVPGGCGNTIYF.

The CDR3 spells CASSLAGVSYEQYF. CDR3 coding DNA: TGTGCCAGCAGCTTAGCGGGGGTTTCCTACGAGCAGTACTTC. The chain employs TRBV11-2 and TRBJ2-7, with D possibly being TRBD2 (6 bases). Germline V gene data show CDR1 as SGHAT and CDR2 as FQNNGV. Between the trimmed V and J ends, which lost 1 base and 1 base, there was a span of 8 bases. This CDR3 has 14 amino acids.

V and J are TRBV24-1 and TRBJ1-5, with no clear D. V gave up 4 bases and J gave up 7 bases, with 10 bases separating them. The germline CDR1 and CDR2 sequences are KGHDR and SFDVKD. The CDR3 runs to 13 residues. The CDR3 region is CATSEPGGQPQHF. Here the CDR3 DNA reads TGTGCCACCAGTGAGCCGGGTGGCCAGCCCCAGCATTTT.

The gene calls are TRBV5-4 and TRBJ2-4; TRBD2 matches at 7 bases. The germline gives CDR1 SGHNT, CDR2 YYREEE (reference sequence). This CDR3 has 16 residues. V was pared by 5 bases and J by 4 bases, with 12 bases of the junction left unmatched. The CDR3 bases are TGTGCCAGCAGGTCGGAGGGGAGGGTCGGGAAAAACATTCAGTACTTC. Amino acids: CASRSEGRVGKNIQYF.